The present TCR beta chain was sequenced within a study of OX40 agonist ivuxolimab in advanced cancers. Study context: The patients received ivuxolimab by intravenous route every 2 weeks at 0.01 to 10 mg/kg. Three individuals attained partial responses, comprising one hepatocellular carcinoma case and two cutaneous melanoma cases. Overall study results and limits: Among patients with partial responses at 0.1-3.0 mg/kg, clonal expansion was among the lowest.

This CDR3 has 15 amino acids. Germline CDR1 and CDR2: MNHEY and SVGAGI. V lost 3 bases to trimming and J lost 10 bases; unmatched junction nucleotides: 9. About this clone: The antigen is unknown.

Data came from immunoSEQ multiplex PCR; TCRdb stores just in-frame clones and leaves some out. The table records tens of thousands of clones, around nine tenths of them present only once. Sequenced here: CD4+ or CD8+ T cells sorted from blood, sampled in a trial of the OX40 agonist ivuxolimab. The receptor's source is an adult with an advanced solid tumor such as melanoma, head and neck, liver or kidney cancer. The chain recombines TRBV6-5 with TRBJ1-6; 7 bases are shared with TRBD1. CDR3 in DNA: TGTGCCAGCAGTTATACCGGGACAGCTGGCTCACCCCTCCACTTT. This encodes CASSYTGTAGSPLHF.